A selection of T cell receptor beta chains follows, all from one sample in a study of CD8+ T cells in alopecia areata. Repertoires were generated with immunoSEQ multiplex PCR, while TCRdb's copy carries only in-frame clones and drops some. The data show approximately 98,000 clones, 59% seen once. The sequenced material came from CD8+ T cells sorted from blood. The origin of the receptors is a human donor in good health. Both conserved end residues are part of each CDR3. Each record gives: clone size, D gene, J gene, CDR3 length, V gene, CDR3 DNA, CDR3 protein. D genes are given only for firm matches. Clone size, where shown, is once, few, many, or a class for clones that have expanded.

few,NA,TRBJ2-1,13,TRBV13,TGTGCCAGCAGCCCCGACTCCTACAATGAGCAGTTCTTC,CASSPDSYNEQFF
once,NA,TRBJ2-3,15,TRBV5-4,TGTGCCAGCAGCCCGGGAACGGGGGTGATAGATACGCAGTATTTT,CASSPGTGVIDTQYF
NA,NA,TRBJ1-4,15,TRBV2,TGTGCCAGCAGTGAAGCGGCAGGGGTTAATGAAAAACTGTTTTTT,CASSEAAGVNEKLFF
NA,TRBD2,TRBJ2-4,18,TRBV5-1,TGCGCCAGCAGCTTGGGCAGCAGGGAGGGGATAGCCAAAAACATTCAGTACTTC,CASSLGSREGIAKNIQYF
NA,NA,TRBJ1-1,15,TRBV19,TGTGCCAGTAGACCGTCGACAGGTACGTCTACTGAAGCTTTCTTT,CASRPSTGTSTEAFF
NA,NA,TRBJ2-1,13,TRBV27,TGTGCCAGCAGTTACGGGCCCTACAATGAGCAGTTCTTC,CASSYGPYNEQFF
NA,NA,TRBJ2-1,17,TRBV12-2,TGTGCAAGTCGCTGGCCGGGACTAGCGGGGGAATACAATGAGCAGTTCTTC,CASRWPGLAGEYNEQFF
NA,TRBD1,TRBJ2-1,15,TRBV13,TGTGCCAGCAGCACGGGACAGGGGTTTGCCAATGAGCAGTTCTTC,CASSTGQGFANEQFF
NA,NA,TRBJ2-7,12,TRBV2,TGTGCCAGCAGTACTAGCTCCTACGAGCAGTACTTC,CASSTSSYEQYF
NA,TRBD2,TRBJ2-5,16,TRBV7-9,TGTGCCAGCAGCCTCCAGACTAGCGGAATTCAAGAGACCCAGTACTTC,CASSLQTSGIQETQYF
NA,NA,TRBJ2-7,14,TRBV7-9,TGTGCCAGCAGCTTCCGGGCCAGCCCCTACGAGCAGTACTTC,CASSFRASPYEQYF
NA,TRBD2,TRBJ2-7,15,TRBV13,TGTGCCAGCAGCGTTTCCGGGGACTACCCCTACGAGCAGTACTTC,CASSVSGDYPYEQYF
NA,NA,TRBJ2-3,13,TRBV6-5,TGTGCCAGCAGTTACTCGACCCAAGATACGCAGTATTTT,CASSYSTQDTQYF
few,NA,TRBJ2-5,13,TRBV5-1,TGCGCCAGCAGCTTGGATGGTTCGGAGACCCAGTACTTC,CASSLDGSETQYF
NA,NA,TRBJ1-2,13,TRBV29-1,TGCAGCGTTGAGACAGCTACAAACTATGGCTACACCTTC,CSVETATNYGYTF
NA,NA,TRBJ1-2,14,TRBV23-1,TGCGCCAGCAGTCCAGGGACGGACAAAGAGGGCTACACCTTC,CASSPGTDKEGYTF
NA,TRBD1,TRBJ1-6,17,TRBV16,TGTGCCAGCAGCCACCCAACCCGGACAGGGTGGAATTCACCCCTCCACTTT,CASSHPTRTGWNSPLHF
NA,NA,TRBJ2-1,12,TRBV10-2,TGCGCCAGCAGTGGACCGAGGGGTGAGCAGTTCTTC,CASSGPRGEQFF
few,NA,TRBJ2-6,13,TRBV5-4,TGTGCCACCCCCTCCCCTGGGGCCAACGTCCTGACTTTC,CATPSPGANVLTF
NA,TRBD1,TRBJ1-2,13,TRBV29-1,TGCAGCACGGACCGGGACAGCGAATATGGCTACACCTTC,CSTDRDSEYGYTF
few,NA,TRBJ2-7,13,TRBV29-1,TGCAGCGCCGAGGGTATAGGGATCAACGAGCAGTACTTC,CSAEGIGINEQYF
NA,NA,TRBJ1-1,16,TRBV4-3,TGCGCCAGCAGCCACTATGGGCTGGGGCTGAACACTGAAGCTTTCTTT,CASSHYGLGLNTEAFF
once,TRBD2,TRBJ2-7,15,TRBV9,TGTGCCAGCAGCCTCGGGGCTAGCGGGGCCCACGAGCAGTACTTC,CASSLGASGAHEQYF
few,TRBD1,TRBJ2-5,15,TRBV5-6,TGTGCCAGCCATGACAGGGGCGGAGGGCAAGAGACCCAGTACTTC,CASHDRGGGQETQYF
NA,NA,TRBJ2-2,15,TRBV5-1,TGCGCCAGCAGCACCGACAGGGCGGGGACCGGGGAGCTGTTTTTT,CASSTDRAGTGELFF
NA,TRBD1,TRBJ1-2,14,TRBV7-8,TGTGCCAGCAGCTTATGGACAGGGACTAGGGGCTACACCTTC,CASSLWTGTRGYTF